Presented here are 16 T cell receptor beta chains from one specimen sequenced in a study of T cell clones after liver transplantation. Measured with immunoSEQ multiplex PCR; TCRdb has only the in-frame clones, and not every one. The sample lists tens of thousands of clones, about four fifths occurring once. Source: CD4+ T cells from blood, taken 12 months after liver transplant. These receptor sequences come from a human patient who received a liver transplant. Part of the T cell pool may stem from the graft donor.

V is TRBV19 and J is TRBJ1-2; 7 nucleotides agree with TRBD1. Per the germline V gene, CDR1 is LNHDA and CDR2 is SQIVND (reference sequence). This CDR3 spans 19 amino acids. V lost 1 base and J lost 4; bases outside the gene matches: 18. The DNA of the CDR3 is TGTGCCAGTAGTATAGGACAGGGTGGTGTTCGGACCGGCGGCTATGGCTACACCTTC. This sequence encodes CASSIGQGGVRTGGYGYTF.

The chain carries TRBV9 and TRBJ1-6; the D is unclear. Trimming pared 4 bases from V and 6 bases from J, leaving 8 bases between. This CDR3 is built from 13 residues. Germline assignment: CDR1 SGDLS and CDR2 YYNGEE. The CDR3 region has the DNA TGTGCCAGCAGCCTGGGCAGTAATTCACCCCTCCACTTT. Translated: CASSLGSNSPLHF.

This rearrangement joins TRBV28 to TRBJ1-5; D is ambiguous. This CDR3 has 14 residues. The V end lost 5 bases, the J end lost 5 bases, and 13 bases lay between the germline ends. Germline lookup yields CDR1 MDHEN and CDR2 SYDVKM. The CDR3 here is CASSTSRSYQPQHF. As DNA, the CDR3 is TGTGCCAGCAGTACATCCCGGAGCTATCAGCCCCAGCATTTT.

V gene TRBV5-4 combines with J gene TRBJ2-5; perhaps D is TRBD1 or TRBD2 (5 bases each). V lost 0 bases and J 4 bases, leaving 13 bases between the germline ends. The length of the CDR3 is 15 residues. In germline, CDR1 is SGHNT, CDR2 YYREEE (reference sequence). The CDR3 spells CASSLGGRQSETQYF. The CDR3 DNA reads as TGTGCCAGCAGCTTGGGAGGGCGACAGTCAGAGACCCAGTACTTC.

This chain connects TRBV28 to TRBJ2-1; perhaps TRBD2 as D (5 bases). Trimming left V 6 bases short and J 7 bases short, with 19 bases between. The CDR3 sequence is 15 residues long. Germline V lookup: CDR1 MDHEN, CDR2 SYDVKM. The CDR3 spells CASSTPGEGLNEQFF. As DNA, the CDR3 is TGTGCCAGCAGCACCCCCGGTGAGGGCCTAAATGAGCAGTTCTTC.

The chain carries TRBV6-5 and TRBJ1-1, with TRBD1 matching over 7 bases. The junction had 13 bases not matched to a gene; V was cut back by 6 bases and J by 6 bases. This CDR3 region has 15 residues. CDR1 is MNHEY and CDR2 is SVGAGI in the germline V gene. Written as DNA, the CDR3 is TGTGCCAGCAGGATCCAGGGGGGAGGATTCGCTGAAGCTTTCTTT. Translated, it gives CASRIQGGGFAEAFF.

The chain recombines TRBV6-6 with TRBJ1-2; D possibly corresponds to TRBD1 (6 bases). Germline V gene lookup returns CDR1 MNHNY and CDR2 SVGAGI (reference sequence). This CDR3 contains 13 residues. Trimming removed 7 bases from V and 8 bases from J, with 17 bases in between. The CDR3 DNA is TGTGCCAGCACCCCGGGGGGGGCGCGGGGCTACACCTTC. This sequence encodes CASTPGGARGYTF.

The chain couples TRBV6-1 to TRBJ2-7, with TRBD2 identical over 11 bases. Germline CDR1 and CDR2: MNHNS and SASEGT. The CDR3 extends over 15 amino acids. Germline trimming cut 4 bases from V and 1 base from J; bases unmatched to any gene: 3. The CDR3: CASSGRTSGSYEQYF. Here the CDR3 DNA reads TGTGCCAGCAGTGGACGGACTAGCGGGTCCTACGAGCAGTACTTC.

A few counts support this clone. The rearrangement uses TRBV5-1 and TRBJ2-5; 7 nucleotides line up with TRBD1. Germline V CDR1 and CDR2: SGHRS, YFSETQ. V gave up 2 bases and J gave up 3 bases; unmatched junction bases: 1. The CDR3 has 13 residues. The CDR3, as DNA: TGCGCCAGCAGCTTAGGGACAGAAGAGACCCAGTACTTC. Protein: CASSLGTEETQYF.

The CDR3 sequence: CASSSTWGETQYF. Here the CDR3 DNA reads TGTGCCAGCTCATCCACCTGGGGAGAGACCCAGTACTTC. V gene TRBV18 combines with J gene TRBJ2-5; no firm D call. Germline V gene sequence: CDR1 KGHSH, CDR2 LQKENI. The CDR3 is 13 amino acids. The ends were cut back, 5 bases at V and 4 bases at J, with 11 bases in the middle.

This clone was found once. The chain employs TRBV2 and TRBJ1-2, with TRBD1 matching over 10 bases. The germline V gene encodes CDR1 SNHLY and CDR2 FYNNEI. V lost 6 bases to trimming and J lost 4 bases; unmatched junction nucleotides: 8. The CDR3 consists of 15 residues. The DNA of the CDR3 is TGTGCCAGCAGCGCGGGACAGGGGATTGGCTATGGCTACACCTTC. Its protein is CASSAGQGIGYGYTF.

The J gene is TRBJ2-1, the V gene TRBV25-1, with D perhaps TRBD1 (5 bases). V shed 9 bases and J shed 4 bases, with 10 bases lying between them. Germline CDR1 MGHDK, CDR2 SYGVNS. This CDR3 spans 12 amino acids. CDR3 sequence reads: CASAPGYNEQFF. CDR3 nucleotide sequence: TGTGCCAGTGCCCCAGGGTACAATGAGCAGTTCTTC.

The V and J genes are TRBV29-1 and TRBJ2-3, with TRBD2 matching 14 bases. The CDR3 consists of 18 residues. Germline V gene lookup returns CDR1 SQVTM and CDR2 ANQGSEA. V shed 4 bases, J shed 6 bases, and the junction held 15 bases outside the gene matches. Here the CDR3 DNA reads TGCAGCGTTGGGGGATTAAGGGGACTAGCGGGAGTGGGGGATACGCAGTATTTT. Translating gives CSVGGLRGLAGVGDTQYF.

The chain carries TRBV5-4 and TRBJ2-3; 10 positions agree with TRBD1. The CDR3 runs 19 residues. The J segment lost 1 base and the V segment lost 4 bases, leaving 15 bases of the junction unmatched. Germline V gives CDR1 SGHNT, CDR2 YYREEE (reference sequence). The CDR3 protein is CASSPTGTGVPHGTDTQYF. The CDR3 coding sequence is TGTGCCAGCAGCCCGACCGGGACAGGGGTTCCCCATGGCACAGATACGCAGTATTTT.

The genes are TRBV27 and TRBJ1-5; 8 nucleotides align to TRBD1. The CDR3 has 14 residues. The germline V gene encodes CDR1 MNHEY and CDR2 SMNVEV (reference sequence). Trimming removed 3 bases from V and 11 bases from J; junction bases left unmatched: 9. CDR3 region: CASSFDRGSRTQHF. The CDR3 nucleotides are TGTGCCAGCAGTTTCGACAGGGGATCTAGGACCCAGCATTTT.

The rearrangement links TRBV27 to TRBJ2-2, with D tentatively TRBD1 (6 bases). The CDR3 is 15 amino acids. V dropped 5 bases and J dropped 4 bases, with 14 bases sitting between them. Germline CDR1 and CDR2: MNHEY and SMNVEV (reference sequence). This CDR3 is CASSTRQGTTGELFF. As DNA, the CDR3 is TGTGCCAGCAGTACACGCCAGGGGACCACCGGGGAGCTGTTTTTT.